This T cell receptor beta chain was identified during a study of tumor-infiltrating lymphocytes in oesophageal squamous cell carcinoma. The CDR3 has 14 amino acids. TCRdb ran MiXCR on the PCR reads and lists one entry per CDR3 protein. The repertoire consists of some 9,900 distinct CDR3 sequences, with roughly 53% occurring once and the leading ten covering approximately 37%. This receptor was identified in a female donor with esophageal squamous cell carcinoma. The chain employs TRBV12-3 or TRBV12-4 and TRBJ2-1; possibly TRBD1 for D (6 bases). The DNA end is more similar to TRBJ2-7, so the J call may be wrong. Sequenced: esophageal tumor tissue. CDR3 nucleotide sequence: TGTGCCAGCAGTTTATCAAGCAGGGGATACGAGCAGTACTTC. It translates to CASSLSSRGYEQYF.